The 21 T cell receptor beta chains below all came from one sample that was sequenced in a study of cytomegalovirus exposure and HLA in healthy donors. Primers for the PCR totalled 60 Vbeta and 13 Jbeta. Only in-frame clones appear in the TCRdb table, and some are missing; sequencing was by immunoSEQ multiplex PCR. The sample carries about 200,000 clones, 65% to 80% recorded once. Specimen: PBMCs. The receptors were gathered from a girl under 10 years old in good health and CMV-seronegative.

The chain combines TRBV10-3 with TRBJ1-1; 9 bases agree with TRBD1. Per the germline V gene, CDR1 is ENHRY and CDR2 is SYGVKD. V trimming: 5 bases; J trimming: 11 bases; junction bases outside the gene matches: 6. The CDR3 consists of 12 residues. CDR3 protein: CAISSGQGKAFF. The CDR3 region has the DNA TGTGCCATCAGTTCGGGACAGGGTAAGGCTTTCTTT.

The chain links TRBV5-1 to TRBJ2-7; 16 bases fit TRBD2. V gave up 3 bases and J gave up 0 bases; unmatched junction bases: 3. The germline V gene has CDR1 SGHRS and CDR2 YFSETQ. This CDR3 spans 17 amino acids. CDR3 protein: CASSSGTSGGASYEQYF. In DNA, the CDR3 is TGCGCCAGCAGCTCCGGGACTAGCGGGGGGGCCTCCTACGAGCAGTACTTC.

The J gene is TRBJ2-5, the V gene TRBV6-5; 10 bases align to TRBD1. The J call may be wrong; the DNA end is better matched by TRBJ2-7. Germline V lookup: CDR1 MNHEY, CDR2 SVGAGI. The CDR3 is 15 residues long. CDR3 residues: CASRRGTGVSYEQYF. The CDR3 nucleotides read TGTGCCAGCAGACGCGGGACAGGGGTGTCCTACGAGCAGTACTTC.

The chain combines TRBV5-6 with TRBJ2-5, with D possibly matching TRBD2 (6 bases). The CDR3 is made up of 16 amino acids. V shed 0 bases and J shed 5 bases, with 17 bases lying between them. Germline CDR1 reads SGHDT; CDR2 reads YYEEEE. CDR3 residues: CASSLGEGLPRETQYF. The CDR3 region has the DNA TGTGCCAGCAGCTTGGGCGAGGGACTGCCTAGGGAGACCCAGTACTTC.

This sequence joins TRBV7-9 and TRBJ1-2, with D tentatively TRBD1 (5 bases). The CDR3 length is 14 residues. V lost 4 bases and J 6 bases, leaving 15 bases between the germline ends. Per the germline V gene, CDR1 is SEHNR and CDR2 is FQNEAQ (reference sequence). DNA of the CDR3: TGTGCCAGCAGCTCAGTTAGGGGTGGACATGGCTACACCTTC. As protein: CASSSVRGGHGYTF.

The chain carries TRBV19 and TRBJ1-2; 7 bases are shared with TRBD1. V lost 3 bases and J lost 4; bases outside the gene matches: 5. Per the germline V gene, CDR1 is LNHDA and CDR2 is SQIVND (reference sequence). The CDR3 consists of 14 residues. The CDR3 is CASSIGTVVYGYTF. As DNA, the CDR3 is TGTGCCAGTAGTATTGGGACAGTCGTCTATGGCTACACCTTC.

The V gene is TRBV4-1, the J gene TRBJ1-5; a weak D match, TRBD1 (6 bases). The CDR3 totals 15 residues. CDR1 is MGHRA and CDR2 is YSYEKL in the germline V gene. Trimming pared 0 bases from V and 7 bases from J, leaving 13 bases between. Here the CDR3 DNA reads TGCGCCAGCAGCCAAGATGCTCAGGGGAGACAGCCCCAGCATTTT. Encoded protein: CASSQDAQGRQPQHF.

A few counts support this clone. V gene TRBV29-1 combines with J gene TRBJ2-7; possibly TRBD1 for D (6 bases). The CDR3 covers 14 residues. Looked up from germline, CDR1 is SQVTM and CDR2 is ANQGSEA. The V gene lost 2 bases and the J gene lost 6 bases, with 17 bases spanning the gap. The CDR3 reads CSVETDRLLGEQYF. DNA for the CDR3: TGCAGCGTTGAAACCGACAGGCTGCTCGGCGAGCAGTACTTC.

The table lists this clone with a count of one. The J gene is TRBJ2-1, the V gene TRBV2, with D unresolved. This CDR3 contains 15 residues. Germline loops: CDR1 SNHLY, CDR2 FYNNEI. Trimming left V 5 bases short and J 0 bases short, with 11 bases between. The CDR3 DNA sequence: TGTGCCAGCAGTCCGAGCCTACGCTCCTACAATGAGCAGTTCTTC. Translated, it gives CASSPSLRSYNEQFF.

CDR3 amino acids: CASTLGERLSNQPQHF. CDR3 nucleotides: TGTGCCAGTACCCTTGGCGAGCGGCTTAGCAATCAGCCCCAGCATTTT. V gene TRBV19 combines with J gene TRBJ1-5; D remains ambiguous. This CDR3 spans 16 amino acids. CDR1 LNHDA and CDR2 SQIVND come from the germline V gene (reference sequence). The V gene lost 7 bases and the J gene lost 0 bases, with 16 bases spanning the gap.

The gene calls are TRBV4-1 and TRBJ1-2, with 10 positions matching TRBD1. Per germline, CDR1 MGHRA and CDR2 YSYEKL. CDR3 size: 15 residues. J lost 2 bases, V lost 4 bases, and 4 bases had no gene match. CDR3 nucleotides: TGCGCCAGCAGCCCTTGGGGACAGGGGAACTATGGCTACACCTTC. Translation gives CASSPWGQGNYGYTF.

The chain joins TRBV5-4 to TRBJ2-1, with D unresolved. Per germline, CDR1 SGHNT and CDR2 YYREEE (reference sequence). The CDR3 contains 13 residues. The V and J ends lost 4 bases and 4 bases respectively, with 9 bases between them. CDR3 region: CASSVGFYNEQFF. CDR3 DNA: TGTGCCAGCAGCGTCGGGTTTTACAATGAGCAGTTCTTC.

The chain is built from TRBV5-1 and TRBJ1-1; TRBD1 might be the D (5 bases). The germline V and J ends were trimmed by 6 bases and 3 bases, with 18 bases remaining between them. Germline-derived CDR1 and CDR2 are SGHRS and YFSETQ. The CDR3 consists of 15 residues. The CDR3 spells CASTPRGGVDTEAFF. The CDR3 DNA reads as TGCGCCAGCACCCCTCGGGGAGGGGTGGACACTGAAGCTTTCTTT.

The chain employs TRBV6-1 and TRBJ2-7; D uncertain. V was pared by 0 bases and J by 7 bases, with 16 bases between. The CDR3 totals 15 residues. Germline V gives CDR1 MNHNS, CDR2 SASEGT. The CDR3 loop is CASSEAGDKEQEQYF. The CDR3 region has the DNA TGTGCCAGCAGTGAAGCGGGCGACAAGGAACAAGAGCAGTACTTC.

The rearrangement links TRBV19 to TRBJ1-1; 7 nucleotides agree with TRBD1. The length of the CDR3 is 13 residues. Per germline, CDR1 LNHDA and CDR2 SQIVND (reference sequence). With V trimmed by 7 bases and J by 3 bases, 5 bases remained unmatched. DNA for the CDR3: TGTGCCAGTACAGGACAGGCATACACTGAAGCTTTCTTT. This translates into CASTGQAYTEAFF.

The chain uses TRBV10-3 and TRBJ2-3, with TRBD1 matching 9 bases. CDR1 is ENHRY and CDR2 is SYGVKD in the germline V gene. Losses at the gene ends were 7 bases for V and 0 bases for J; bases not matched to a gene: 11. The CDR3 totals 17 residues. Written as DNA, the CDR3 is TGTGCCATCACTCCGGGACAGGGCCCTTCTAGCACAGATACGCAGTATTTT. Translation: CAITPGQGPSSTDTQYF.

The chain joins TRBV5-4 to TRBJ1-2; 10 bases line up with TRBD1. In germline, CDR1 is SGHNT, CDR2 YYREEE (reference sequence). The ends lost 6 bases at V and 1 base at J; junction bases unmatched: 3. The CDR3 consists of 14 residues. The CDR3 loop is CASKGTGVNYGYTF. The CDR3 DNA reads TGTGCCAGCAAGGGGACAGGGGTTAACTATGGCTACACCTTC.

This clone appeared a single time. At one end, the junction sequence differs from germline, possibly due to a read error. Distinct nucleotide sequences in the sample also encode this CDR3. This chain joins TRBV5-3 and TRBJ1-1; perhaps TRBD1 as D (6 bases). TRBV5-3 is treated as an ORF (open reading frame) with a function not yet certain. CDR3 length: 13 amino acids. This chain's CDR3 is CARSLDSITEAFF. In DNA form, the CDR3 reads TGCGCCAGAAGCTTGGACAGTATAACTGAAGCTTTCTTT.

This sequence joins TRBV19 and TRBJ2-5, with 7 nucleotides matching TRBD1. CDR1 and CDR2 (germline): LNHDA, SQIVND (reference sequence). The CDR3 is made up of 16 amino acids. J lost 4 bases, V lost 4 bases, and 12 bases had no gene match. CDR3 in DNA: TGTGCCAGTAGTAGCCCATCACAGGGGCGGCCAGAGACCCAGTACTTC. It yields the protein CASSSPSQGRPETQYF.

This rearrangement joins TRBV13 to TRBJ1-2; no definite D call. The CDR3 sequence is 16 residues long. Germline lookup yields CDR1 PRHDT and CDR2 FYEKMQ (reference sequence). Trimming took 2 bases from V and 4 from J, leaving 17 bases between them. CDR3 loop: CASSLSEQRSLYGYTF. In nucleotides, the CDR3 is TGTGCCAGCAGCTTAAGTGAGCAGCGATCACTCTATGGCTACACCTTC. Filled out from reference TRBV13 and TRBJ1-2, the complete variable domain reads AAGVIQSPRHLIKEKRETATLKCYPIPRHDTVYWYQQGPGQDPQFLISFYEKMQSDKGSIPDRFSAQQFSDYHSELNMSSLELGDSALYFCASSLSEQRSLYGYTFGSGTRLTVV.

Only a few counts were recorded for this clone. The chain employs TRBV10-3 and TRBJ1-6; tentatively, D is TRBD1 (5 bases). The CDR3 contains 17 residues. CDR1 is ENHRY and CDR2 is SYGVKD in the germline V gene. V gave up 2 bases and J gave up 6 bases, with 17 bases separating them. The CDR3 sequence is CAISEPFRGKFNSPLHF. The CDR3 nucleotides are TGTGCCATCAGTGAGCCTTTTAGGGGTAAATTTAATTCACCCCTCCACTTT.